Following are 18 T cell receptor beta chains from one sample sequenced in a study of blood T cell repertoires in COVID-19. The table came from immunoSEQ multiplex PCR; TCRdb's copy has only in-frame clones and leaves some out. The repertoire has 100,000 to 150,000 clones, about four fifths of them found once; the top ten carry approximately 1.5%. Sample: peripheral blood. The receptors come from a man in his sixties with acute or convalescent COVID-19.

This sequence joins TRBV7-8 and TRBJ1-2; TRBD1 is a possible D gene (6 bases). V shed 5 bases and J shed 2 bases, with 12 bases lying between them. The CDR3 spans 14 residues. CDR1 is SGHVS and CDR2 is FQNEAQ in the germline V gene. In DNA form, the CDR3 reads TGTGCCAGCAGCAAACACCAGGGGAACTATGGCTACACCTTC. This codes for CASSKHQGNYGYTF.

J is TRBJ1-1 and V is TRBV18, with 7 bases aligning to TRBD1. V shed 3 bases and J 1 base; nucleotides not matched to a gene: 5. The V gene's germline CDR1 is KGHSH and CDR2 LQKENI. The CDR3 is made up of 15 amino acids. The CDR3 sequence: CASSPPTGTNTEAFF. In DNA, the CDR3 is TGTGCCAGCTCACCCCCGACAGGGACGAACACTGAAGCTTTCTTT.

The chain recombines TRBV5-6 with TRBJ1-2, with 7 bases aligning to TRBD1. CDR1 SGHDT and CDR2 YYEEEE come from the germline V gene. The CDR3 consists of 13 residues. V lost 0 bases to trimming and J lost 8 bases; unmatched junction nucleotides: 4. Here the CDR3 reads CASSLAGGGGYTF. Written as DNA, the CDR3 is TGTGCCAGCAGCTTGGCAGGAGGGGGCGGCTACACCTTC.

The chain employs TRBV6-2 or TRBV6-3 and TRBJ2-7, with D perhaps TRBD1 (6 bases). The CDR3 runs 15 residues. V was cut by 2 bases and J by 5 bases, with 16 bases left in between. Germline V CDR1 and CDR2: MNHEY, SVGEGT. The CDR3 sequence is CASSYPPPGANEQYF. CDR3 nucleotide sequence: TGTGCCAGCAGTTACCCACCGCCAGGGGCGAACGAGCAGTACTTC.

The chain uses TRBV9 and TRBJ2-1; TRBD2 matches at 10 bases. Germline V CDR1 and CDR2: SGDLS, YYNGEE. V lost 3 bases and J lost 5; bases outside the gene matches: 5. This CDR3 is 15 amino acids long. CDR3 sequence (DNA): TGTGCCAGCAGCGGGGGACTAGCGTCAAACAATGAGCAGTTCTTC. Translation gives CASSGGLASNNEQFF.

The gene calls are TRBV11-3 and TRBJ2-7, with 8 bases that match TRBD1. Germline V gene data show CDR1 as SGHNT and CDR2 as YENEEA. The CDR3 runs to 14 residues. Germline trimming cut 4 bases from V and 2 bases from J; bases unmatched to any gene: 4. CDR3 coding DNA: TGTGCCAGCAGCTCTACGACAGGGGCCTACGAGCAGTACTTC. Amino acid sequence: CASSSTTGAYEQYF.

The CDR3 protein is CASTFREDLTYEQYF. CDR3 sequence (DNA): TGTGCCAGCACCTTCCGGGAAGACCTTACCTACGAGCAGTACTTC. V usage is TRBV6-6 and J usage is TRBJ2-7, with D perhaps matching TRBD2 (5 bases). Germline CDR1 and CDR2: MNHNY and SVGAGI (reference sequence). The V end lost 7 bases, the J end lost 2 bases, and 18 bases lay between the germline ends. The CDR3 has 15 residues.

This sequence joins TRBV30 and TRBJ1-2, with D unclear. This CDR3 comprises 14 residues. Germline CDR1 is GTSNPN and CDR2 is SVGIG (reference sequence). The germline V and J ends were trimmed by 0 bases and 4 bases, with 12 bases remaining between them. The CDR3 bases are TGTGCCTGGAGTGTACCAAGAGCCATCTATGGCTACACCTTC. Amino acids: CAWSVPRAIYGYTF.

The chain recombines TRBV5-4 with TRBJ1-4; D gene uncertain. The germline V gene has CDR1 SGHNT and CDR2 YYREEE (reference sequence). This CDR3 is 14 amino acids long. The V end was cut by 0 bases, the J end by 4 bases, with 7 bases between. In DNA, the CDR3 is TGTGCCAGCAGCTTGGGAGGAGATAATGAAAAACTGTTTTTT. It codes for CASSLGGDNEKLFF. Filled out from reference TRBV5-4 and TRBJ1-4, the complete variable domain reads ETGVTQSPTHLIKTRGQQVTLRCSSQSGHNTVSWYQQALGQGPQFIFQYYREEENGRGNFPPRFSGLQFPNYSSELNVNALELDDSALYLCASSLGGDNEKLFFGSGTQLSVL.

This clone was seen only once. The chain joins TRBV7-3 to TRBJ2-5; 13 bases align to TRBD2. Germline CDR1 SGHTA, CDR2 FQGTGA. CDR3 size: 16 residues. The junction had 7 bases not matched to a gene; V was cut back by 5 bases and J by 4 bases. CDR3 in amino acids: CASSPGLAGAPETQYF. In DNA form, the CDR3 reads TGTGCCAGCAGCCCAGGACTAGCGGGAGCCCCAGAGACCCAGTACTTC.

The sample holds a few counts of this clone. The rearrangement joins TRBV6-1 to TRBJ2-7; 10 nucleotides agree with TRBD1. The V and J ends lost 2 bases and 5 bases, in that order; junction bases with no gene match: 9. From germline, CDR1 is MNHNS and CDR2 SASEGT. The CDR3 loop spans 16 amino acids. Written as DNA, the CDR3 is TGTGCCAGCAGTGAAACCCCCAAGACAGGGGGCAACGAGCAGTACTTC. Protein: CASSETPKTGGNEQYF.

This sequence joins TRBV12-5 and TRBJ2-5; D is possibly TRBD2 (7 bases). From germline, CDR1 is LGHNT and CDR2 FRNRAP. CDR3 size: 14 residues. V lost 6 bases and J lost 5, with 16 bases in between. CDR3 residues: CASGTGGPVETQYF. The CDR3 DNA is TGTGCTAGTGGCACCGGGGGGCCGGTGGAGACCCAGTACTTC.

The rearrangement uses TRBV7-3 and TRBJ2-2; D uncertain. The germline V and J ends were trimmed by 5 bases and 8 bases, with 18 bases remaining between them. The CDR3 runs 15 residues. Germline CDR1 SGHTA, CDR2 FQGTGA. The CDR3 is CASSRAGERAGELFF. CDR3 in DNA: TGTGCCAGCAGCCGAGCTGGAGAGAGAGCGGGGGAGCTGTTTTTT.

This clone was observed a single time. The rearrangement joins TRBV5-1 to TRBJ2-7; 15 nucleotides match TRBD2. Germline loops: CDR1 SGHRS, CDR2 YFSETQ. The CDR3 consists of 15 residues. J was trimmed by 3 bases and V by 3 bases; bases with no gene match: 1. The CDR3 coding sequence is TGCGCCAGCAGCTCGGGACTAGCGGGGGGCTACGAGCAGTACTTC. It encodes CASSSGLAGGYEQYF.

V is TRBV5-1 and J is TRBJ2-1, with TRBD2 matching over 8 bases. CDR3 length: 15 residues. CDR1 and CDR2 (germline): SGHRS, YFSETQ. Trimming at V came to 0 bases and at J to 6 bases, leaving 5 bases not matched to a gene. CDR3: CASSLAAGASNEQFF. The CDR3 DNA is TGCGCCAGCAGCTTGGCAGCGGGAGCGAGCAATGAGCAGTTCTTC. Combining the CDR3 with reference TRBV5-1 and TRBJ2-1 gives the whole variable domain KAGVTQTPRYLIKTRGQQVTLSCSPISGHRSVSWYQQTPGQGLQFLFEYFSETQRNKGNFPGRFSGRQFSNSRSEMNVSTLELGDSALYLCASSLAAGASNEQFFGPGTRLTVL.

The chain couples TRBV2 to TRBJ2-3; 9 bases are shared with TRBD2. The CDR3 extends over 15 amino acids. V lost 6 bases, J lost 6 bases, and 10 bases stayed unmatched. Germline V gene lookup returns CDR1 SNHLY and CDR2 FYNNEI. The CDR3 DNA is TGTGCCAGCAGAATTCGCGGGGGGGCCTTGGATACGCAGTATTTT. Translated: CASRIRGGALDTQYF.

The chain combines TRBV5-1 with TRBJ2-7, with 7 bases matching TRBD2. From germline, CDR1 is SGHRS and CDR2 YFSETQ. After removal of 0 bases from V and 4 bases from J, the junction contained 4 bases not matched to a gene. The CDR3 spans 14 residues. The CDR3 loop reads CASSLEAGPYEQYF. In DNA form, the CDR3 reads TGCGCCAGCAGCTTGGAAGCGGGACCTTACGAGCAGTACTTC.

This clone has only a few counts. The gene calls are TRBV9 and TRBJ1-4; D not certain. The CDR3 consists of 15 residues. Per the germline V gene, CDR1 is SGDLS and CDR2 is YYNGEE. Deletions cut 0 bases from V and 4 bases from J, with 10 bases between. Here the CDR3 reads CASSVAEGGNEKLFF. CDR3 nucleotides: TGTGCCAGCAGCGTAGCTGAGGGAGGTAATGAAAAACTGTTTTTT.